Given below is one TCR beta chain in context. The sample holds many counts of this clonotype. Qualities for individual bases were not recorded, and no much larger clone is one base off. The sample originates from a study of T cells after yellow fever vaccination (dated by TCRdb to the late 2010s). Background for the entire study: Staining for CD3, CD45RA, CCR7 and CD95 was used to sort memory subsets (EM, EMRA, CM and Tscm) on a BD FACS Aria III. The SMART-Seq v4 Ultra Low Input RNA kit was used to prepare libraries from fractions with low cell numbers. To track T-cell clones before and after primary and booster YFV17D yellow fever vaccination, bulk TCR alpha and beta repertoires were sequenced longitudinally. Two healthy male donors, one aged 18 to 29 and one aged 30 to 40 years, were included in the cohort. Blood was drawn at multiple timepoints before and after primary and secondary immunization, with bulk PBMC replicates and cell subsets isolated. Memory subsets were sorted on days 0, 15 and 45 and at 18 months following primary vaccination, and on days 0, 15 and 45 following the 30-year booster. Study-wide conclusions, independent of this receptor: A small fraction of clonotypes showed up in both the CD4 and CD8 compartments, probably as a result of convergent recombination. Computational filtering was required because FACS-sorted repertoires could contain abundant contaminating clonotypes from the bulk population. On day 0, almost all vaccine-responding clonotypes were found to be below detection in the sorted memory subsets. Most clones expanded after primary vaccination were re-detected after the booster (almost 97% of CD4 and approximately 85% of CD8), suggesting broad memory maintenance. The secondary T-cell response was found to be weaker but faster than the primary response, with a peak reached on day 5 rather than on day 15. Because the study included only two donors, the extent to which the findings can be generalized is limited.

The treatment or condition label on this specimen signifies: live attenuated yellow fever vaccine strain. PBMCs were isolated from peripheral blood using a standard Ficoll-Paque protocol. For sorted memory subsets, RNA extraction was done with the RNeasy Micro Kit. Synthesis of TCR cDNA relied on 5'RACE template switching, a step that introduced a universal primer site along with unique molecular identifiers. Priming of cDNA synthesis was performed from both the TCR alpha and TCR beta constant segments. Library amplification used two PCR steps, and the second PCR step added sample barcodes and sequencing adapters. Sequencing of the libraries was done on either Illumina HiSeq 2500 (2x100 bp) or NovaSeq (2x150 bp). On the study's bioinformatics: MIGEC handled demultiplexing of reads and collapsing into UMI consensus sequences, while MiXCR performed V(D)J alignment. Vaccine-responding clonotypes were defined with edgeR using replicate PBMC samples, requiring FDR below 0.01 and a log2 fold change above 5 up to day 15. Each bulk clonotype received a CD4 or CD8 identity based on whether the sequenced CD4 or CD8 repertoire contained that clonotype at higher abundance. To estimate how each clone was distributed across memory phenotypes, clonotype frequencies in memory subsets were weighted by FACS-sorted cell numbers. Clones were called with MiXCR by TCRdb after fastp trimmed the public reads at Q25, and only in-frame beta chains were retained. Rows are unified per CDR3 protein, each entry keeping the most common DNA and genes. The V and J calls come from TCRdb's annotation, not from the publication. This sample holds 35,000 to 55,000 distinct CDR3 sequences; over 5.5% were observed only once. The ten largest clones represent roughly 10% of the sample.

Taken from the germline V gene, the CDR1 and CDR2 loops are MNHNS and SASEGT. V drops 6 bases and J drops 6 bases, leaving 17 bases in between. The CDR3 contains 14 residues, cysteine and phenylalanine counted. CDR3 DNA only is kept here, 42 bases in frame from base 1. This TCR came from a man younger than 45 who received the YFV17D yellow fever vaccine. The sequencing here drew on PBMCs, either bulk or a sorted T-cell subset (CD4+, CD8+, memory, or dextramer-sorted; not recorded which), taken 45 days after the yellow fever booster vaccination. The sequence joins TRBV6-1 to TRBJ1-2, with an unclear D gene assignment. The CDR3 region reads CASRDYDGYHGYTF. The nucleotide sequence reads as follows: TGTGCCAGCAGGGACTATGACGGCTATCATGGCTACACCTTC.